The clone carrying this T cell receptor (beta chain) was recorded a few times. The target antigen is unknown. The sample is drawn from a study of cytomegalovirus exposure and HLA in healthy donors. Across the study: The approximately 120 validation repertoires, a later analysis reported, used the same platform as the 600 to 700 repertoires from the first cohort. Study-wide results and caveats: The investigators catalogued 150 to 200 TCR beta chains as cytomegalovirus-associated. As confirmed in vitro, a few CMV-associated chains were specific for CMV antigens.

Clones were sequenced by immunoSEQ multiplex PCR, and TCRdb holds only the in-frame ones, with some missing. The sample shows more than 95,000 clones, approximately 89% of them seen only once. Source material: PBMCs. The receptor comes from a woman younger than 30 in good health and CMV-seronegative.

The CDR3 region has the DNA TGTGCCAGCAGTTTTTCCGCAGGACAGGGGATCCAGCCCCAGCATTTT. Its translation: CASSFSAGQGIQPQHF. The chain recombines TRBV28 with TRBJ1-5, with 9 bases that match TRBD1. J lost 7 bases, V lost 3 bases, and 10 bases had no gene match. Germline CDR1 and CDR2: MDHEN and SYDVKM. The CDR3 has 16 amino acids.